Each of the 4 T cell receptor beta chains below was sequenced from the same sample in a study of PD-L1 blockade in urothelial cancer. Sequencing was performed with immunoSEQ multiplex PCR; in TCRdb, only in-frame clones are kept and a portion is missing. The table records 38,000 or so clones, more than 70% of them present only once. The material was PBMCs, obtained around atezolizumab (anti-PD-L1) treatment. The source of these receptors is a man aged 55 to 70 with urothelial cancer.

The chain uses TRBV19 and TRBJ1-1; weak D call: TRBD1 (5 bases). Trimming stripped 0 bases from V and 3 bases from J, with 11 bases between. CDR3 length: 15 amino acids. CDR1 and CDR2 (germline): LNHDA, SQIVND (reference sequence). CDR3 protein: CASSIDGGVYTEAFF. The CDR3 nucleotides read TGTGCCAGTAGTATAGATGGGGGGGTATACACTGAAGCTTTCTTT. The full variable domain, in which reference TRBV19 and TRBJ1-1 provide the parts outside the CDR3, is DGGITQSPKYLFRKEGQNVTLSCEQNLNHDAMYWYRQDPGQGLRLIYYSQIVNDFQKGDIAEGYSVSREKKESFPLTVTSAQKNPTAFYLCASSIDGGVYTEAFFGQGTRLTVV.

This rearrangement joins TRBV5-6 to TRBJ1-2; D is perhaps TRBD1 (6 bases). Germline CDR1 SGHDT, CDR2 YYEEEE. V was cut by 0 bases and J by 3 bases, with 18 bases left in between. CDR3 length equals 17 residues. CDR3 DNA: TGTGCCAGCAGCTTGGAAGGGGGTCGAGTCAGACACTATGGCTACACCTTC. This encodes CASSLEGGRVRHYGYTF.

This chain uses TRBV19 with TRBJ1-5; TRBD1 matches 8 bases. CDR3 length: 13 amino acids. Trimming at V came to 8 bases and at J to 6 bases, leaving 6 bases not matched to a gene. The germline gives CDR1 LNHDA, CDR2 SQIVND (reference sequence). The CDR3 sequence is CASRQGRSQPQHF. CDR3 in DNA: TGTGCCAGTCGACAGGGGAGGAGTCAGCCCCAGCATTTT.

This clone was picked up one time. The genes are TRBV28 and TRBJ2-1, with 11 bases matching TRBD2. This CDR3 region has 16 residues. The germline gives CDR1 MDHEN, CDR2 SYDVKM. CDR3 in amino acids: CGTRGTSGFSYNEQFF. The DNA for the CDR3 is TGTGGGACCCGGGGGACTAGCGGATTCTCCTACAATGAGCAGTTCTTC.